These 12 T cell receptor beta chains share one sample of origin, sequenced in a study of shared clonotypes between healthy human individuals (dated by TCRdb to 2018 to 2021). The library relied on the immunoSEQ multiplex PCR assay. TCRdb took this table from immuneACCESS and kept in-frame rearrangements with V and J called. Such tables lack part of the clones; where checked against another copy, unresolved V genes explain under half of the gap, and the rest is unexplained. This sample lists around 510,000 clones; around 77% were detected once. 12% of the sample is held by the ten biggest clonotypes. The sequencing sample was made of PBMCs. The source of these receptors is a woman aged 40 to 50 in good health. Some clones in this sample may be carry-over from other donors' samples.

The table lists this clone with a count of one. The gene calls are TRBV19 and TRBJ2-4; the D call may be TRBD1 or TRBD2 (5 bases each). Trimming removed 4 bases from V and 0 bases from J, with 10 bases in between. The CDR3 is made up of 15 amino acids. From germline, CDR1 is LNHDA and CDR2 SQIVND (reference sequence). CDR3 in DNA: TGTGCCAGTAGTAATACAGGACTAGCCAAAAACATTCAGTACTTC. Translated, it gives CASSNTGLAKNIQYF. Drawing the rest from reference TRBV19 and TRBJ2-4, the complete variable domain is DGGITQSPKYLFRKEGQNVTLSCEQNLNHDAMYWYRQDPGQGLRLIYYSQIVNDFQKGDIAEGYSVSREKKESFPLTVTSAQKNPTAFYLCASSNTGLAKNIQYFGAGTRLSVL.

The chain is built from TRBV14 and TRBJ1-1; tentative D call: TRBD1 (5 bases). V gave up 5 bases and J gave up 7 bases, with 14 bases separating them. Germline V gives CDR1 SGHDN, CDR2 FVKESK. There are 13 residues in the CDR3. The CDR3 DNA follows: TGTGCCAGCAGCTTCCTCGGGGGGGTTGAAGCTTTCTTT. Translating it yields CASSFLGGVEAFF.

The V and J genes are TRBV10-3 and TRBJ1-1; D unresolved. V lost 3 bases and J lost 0, with 2 bases in between. Germline-derived CDR1 and CDR2 are ENHRY and SYGVKD. This CDR3 has 12 amino acids. CDR3 DNA: TGTGCCATCAGTGACGTGAACACTGAAGCTTTCTTT. It yields the protein CAISDVNTEAFF.

V and J are TRBV9 and TRBJ2-1, with TRBD1 identical over 12 bases. In germline, CDR1 is SGDLS, CDR2 YYNGEE. This CDR3 is 14 amino acids long. With V trimmed by 0 bases and J by 9 bases, 1 base remained unmatched. The CDR3: CASSVVGQGAEQFF. The CDR3 nucleotides read TGTGCCAGCAGCGTAGTGGGACAGGGGGCTGAGCAGTTCTTC.

The chain uses TRBV29-1 and TRBJ2-7; 9 bases agree with TRBD2. The germline gives CDR1 SQVTM, CDR2 ANQGSEA. V dropped 0 bases and J dropped 9; count of bases not matched to a gene: 6. The CDR3 totals 13 residues. The chain's CDR3 is CSVEDHSSGAQYF. The CDR3 DNA follows: TGCAGCGTTGAAGACCACTCTAGCGGGGCGCAGTACTTC.

This clone was seen only once. The CDR3 DNA reads as TGTGCCACCAGCAGGGACAGGGGGCTTGGTGAGCAGTTCTTC. Translating it yields CATSRDRGLGEQFF. The chain carries TRBV15 and TRBJ2-1; 11 bases are shared with TRBD1. CDR1 LNHNV and CDR2 YYDKDF come from the germline V gene (reference sequence). After removal of 3 bases from V and 9 bases from J, the junction contained 4 bases not matched to a gene. This CDR3 is 14 amino acids long.

The V and J genes are TRBV27 and TRBJ1-2; unclear D gene. V lost 4 bases to trimming and J lost 4 bases, with 13 bases between them. The germline V gene has CDR1 MNHEY and CDR2 SMNVEV (reference sequence). The CDR3 runs to 14 residues. The CDR3 sequence: CASSSRTPSYGYTF. CDR3 coding DNA: TGTGCCAGCAGTTCCAGGACTCCCAGCTATGGCTACACCTTC.

Note on this clone: With only one base between it and a far larger clone, this is likely a read error. V is TRBV29-1 and J is TRBJ1-1; a possible D gene is TRBD1 (6 bases). CDR3 size: 13 residues. Looked up from germline, CDR1 is SQVTM and CDR2 is ANQGSEA. The CDR3: CNVNEQGVGEAFF. CDR3 sequence (DNA): TGCAACGTTAACGAACAGGGAGTCGGCGAAGCTTTCTTT.

The CDR3 loop reads CASSLVPAGVGETQYF. CDR3 sequence (DNA): TGCGCCAGCAGCTTGGTCCCAGCGGGAGTTGGGGAGACCCAGTACTTC. The V call is TRBV5-1, the J call TRBJ2-5, with 8 bases aligning to TRBD2. The CDR3 sequence is 16 residues long. V was pared by 0 bases and J by 5 bases, with 9 bases of the junction left unmatched. The germline CDR1 and CDR2 sequences are SGHRS and YFSETQ.

The CDR3 reads CAWNPGAGGNEQYF. CDR3 in DNA: TGTGCCTGGAACCCCGGGGCAGGGGGTAACGAGCAGTACTTC. The V and J genes are TRBV30 and TRBJ2-5, with 7 bases matching TRBD1. Near its end, the DNA agrees better with TRBJ2-7, so the J call may be wrong. The germline V gene encodes CDR1 GTSNPN and CDR2 SVGIG (reference sequence). CDR3 size: 14 residues.

This clone was observed at least ten times. The J gene is TRBJ2-7, the V gene TRBV29-1; D not resolved. There are 12 residues in the CDR3. CDR1 and CDR2 (germline): SQVTM, ANQGSEA. Trimming stripped 2 bases from V and 7 bases from J, with 12 bases between. This CDR3 is CSVETPGREQYF. CDR3 nucleotide sequence: TGCAGCGTTGAAACCCCGGGTAGGGAGCAGTACTTC.

This clone was seen more than once but under ten times. This sample also contains other DNA sequences that code for the same CDR3. The gene calls are TRBV29-1 and TRBJ1-1; D unresolved. Trimming shortened V by 0 bases and J by 5 bases, and 7 bases separated the two germline ends. CDR1 is SQVTM and CDR2 is ANQGSEA in the germline V gene. This CDR3 region has 12 residues. CDR3 amino acids: CSVEDLGTEAFF. The DNA of the CDR3 is TGCAGCGTTGAAGATTTAGGGACTGAAGCTTTCTTT.